This T cell receptor beta chain came from a study of identical twins. The study, taken as a whole, reports: Models came in too low on out-of-frame TCR alpha sharing in monozygotic twins. Findings depended on cross-sectional statistics rather than tracking the same donors.

TCRdb re-analysed the 5' RACE reads in MiXCR, keeping a single row per CDR3 protein. The repertoire holds 650,000 to 800,000 distinct CDR3 sequences, with 8.6% as singletons. Everyone who gave samples was a healthy Caucasian. About this clonotype: What it recognizes is unknown.

The germline V gene has CDR1 SQVTM and CDR2 ANQGSEA. With 4 bases removed from V and 4 bases from J, the gap between germline ends came to 13 bases. The CDR3 covers 13 residues. These data also featured in a second study, about yellow fever vaccine responses in identical twins.

This sequence originates from a woman between 18 and 29 years old in good health. V and J are TRBV29-1 and TRBJ1-1, with a weak D call TRBD1 (5 bases). Sequencing was done on a sample of PBMCs. The CDR3 coding sequence is TGCAGCGTTGTTGTAGGGGCGGGCACTGAAGCTTTCTTT. Protein sequence: CSVVVGAGTEAFF.